This TCR beta chain was sequenced for a study of cytomegalovirus exposure and HLA in healthy donors. Overall study findings and caveats: Later, an analysis found that TCR clusters from the first cohort tended to co-occur in the roughly 130 validation repertoires. A list of approximately 150 TCR beta chains associated with cytomegalovirus was given.

The CDR3 length is 17 residues. CDR1 and CDR2 from the germline V gene are MDHEN and SYDVKM. After removal of 0 bases from V and 4 bases from J, the junction contained 6 bases not matched to a gene. Remarks on this clone: Its target is not known.

Generated by immunoSEQ multiplex PCR, the TCRdb table keeps only in-frame clones and is missing some. The sample contains 100,000 to 150,000 clones, 89% of which appear only once. The donors were members of the validation cohort comprising about 130 subjects, separate from the approximately 670-subject first cohort. Sequences were obtained from PBMCs. The clonotype comes from a woman aged 18 to 35 in good health and CMV-seronegative. The chain couples TRBV28 to TRBJ2-2, with 9 bases identical to TRBD2. Here the CDR3 DNA reads TGTGCCAGCAGTTTATGGAGGCGGGAGGGCCCCACCGGGGAGCTGTTTTTT. Its translation is CASSLWRREGPTGELFF.